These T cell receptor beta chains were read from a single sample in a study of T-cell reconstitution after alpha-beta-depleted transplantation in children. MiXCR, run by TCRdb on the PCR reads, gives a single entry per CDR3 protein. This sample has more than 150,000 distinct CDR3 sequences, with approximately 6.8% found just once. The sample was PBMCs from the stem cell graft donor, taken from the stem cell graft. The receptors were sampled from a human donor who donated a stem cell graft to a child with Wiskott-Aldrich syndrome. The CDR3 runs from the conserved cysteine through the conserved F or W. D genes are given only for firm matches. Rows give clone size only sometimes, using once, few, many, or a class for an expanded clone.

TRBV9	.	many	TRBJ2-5	CASSVATGETQYF	TGTGCCAGCAGCGTAGCTACCGGGGAGACCCAGTACTTC
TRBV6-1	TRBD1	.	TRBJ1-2	CASRRGTGGREGYTF	TGTGCCAGCAGAAGGGGAACAGGGGGAAGGGAAGGCTACACCTTC
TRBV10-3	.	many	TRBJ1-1	CAISENQGYTEAFF	TGTGCCATCAGTGAGAATCAGGGGTACACTGAAGCTTTCTTT
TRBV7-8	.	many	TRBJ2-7	CASSVGGTAPTMGQYF	TGTGCCAGCAGCGTAGGCGGGACAGCTCCTACGATGGGGCAGTACTTC
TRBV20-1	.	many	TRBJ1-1	CSEARIDTEAFF	TGCAGTGAGGCCCGCATTGACACTGAAGCTTTCTTT
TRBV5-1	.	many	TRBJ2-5	CASSFPDQETQYF	TGCGCCAGCAGCTTTCCGGACCAAGAGACCCAGTACTTC
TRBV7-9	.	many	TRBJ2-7	CASSLSETATNEQYF	TGTGCCAGCAGCTTATCTGAGACTGCTACGAACGAGCAGTACTTC
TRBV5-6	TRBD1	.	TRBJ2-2	CASRLTGVNTGELFF	TGTGCCAGCAGGCTGACAGGGGTTAACACCGGGGAGCTGTTTTTT
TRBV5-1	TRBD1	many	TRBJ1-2	CASRSNRDRANYGYTF	TGCGCCAGCAGATCAAACCGGGACAGGGCTAACTATGGCTACACCTTC
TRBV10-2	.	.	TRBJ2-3	CASSESKDTQYF	TGCGCCAGCAGTGAGTCGAAAGATACGCAGTATTTT
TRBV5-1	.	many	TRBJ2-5	CASSLVQGVETQYF	TGCGCCAGCAGCTTAGTTCAAGGGGTGGAGACCCAGTACTTC
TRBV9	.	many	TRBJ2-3	CASSVGAQGDTQYF	TGTGCCAGCAGCGTAGGAGCACAGGGAGATACGCAGTATTTT
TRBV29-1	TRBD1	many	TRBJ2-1	CSGDRDRGYNEQFF	TGCAGCGGCGACCGGGACAGGGGGTACAATGAGCAGTTCTTC
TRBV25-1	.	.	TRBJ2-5	CATEGGREKTQYF	TGTGCCACCGAGGGGGGGAGGGAGAAGACCCAGTACTTC
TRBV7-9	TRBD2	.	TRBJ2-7	CASSSIAGGAYEQYF	TGTGCCAGCAGCTCCATCGCGGGGGGAGCCTACGAGCAGTACTTC
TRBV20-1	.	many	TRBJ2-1	CSARDRGSEQFF	TGCAGTGCTAGAGATAGGGGGAGTGAGCAGTTCTTC